Listed below are T cell receptor beta chains from one sample, sequenced in a study of T cells in Graves' hyperthyroidism and ophthalmopathy. TCRdb used MiXCR to reprocess the multiplex PCR reads, holding one entry per CDR3 protein. The table shows 500,000 to 650,000 distinct CDR3 sequences, with 20% occurring only once. Specimen: blood. Receptors originate from a man aged 40-55 years with Graves' ophthalmopathy. Both conserved end residues are part of each CDR3. A D gene is named only where the DNA matches it firmly. Rows may omit the clone size; those that give it use once, few, many or a size class.

TRBD2	many	TRBV6-1	TRBJ2-5	TGTGCCAGCAGTGAAATCCGGCTAGCGGTCCAAGAGACCCAGTACTTC	CASSEIRLAVQETQYF
NA	many	TRBV11-1	TRBJ2-5	TGTGCCAGCAGCTTAGTTGGTAAAGAGACCCAGTACTTC	CASSLVGKETQYF
TRBD2	few	TRBV3-1	TRBJ2-3	TGTGCCAGCAGCATTAGCGGGGGGCGAAGCACAGATACGCAGTATTTT	CASSISGGRSTDTQYF
NA	many	TRBV7-9	TRBJ2-3	TGTGCCAGCAGCTCGAGGAGGGGCGGGACAGATACGCAGTATTTT	CASSSRRGGTDTQYF
TRBD1	NA	TRBV18	TRBJ1-1	TGTGCCAGCTCTAAGGGACAGGGGCCCTTGAACACTGAAGCTTTCTTT	CASSKGQGPLNTEAFF
NA	NA	TRBV20-1	TRBJ1-5	TGCAGTGCTGAATTCCAGGGTAGCTACAATCAGCCCCAGCATTTT	CSAEFQGSYNQPQHF
TRBD2	once	TRBV20-1	TRBJ2-3	TGCAGTGCTAGAGATTGGGTGCGGGGGGCAACAGATACGCAGTATTTT	CSARDWVRGATDTQYF
NA	NA	TRBV7-6	TRBJ2-7	TGTGCCAGCAGCCCCAGATTCTCGGGCGAGCAGTACTTC	CASSPRFSGEQYF
NA	NA	TRBV7-8	TRBJ1-3	TGTGCCAGCAGGGAGGGTCGGAGGGGATTCTCTGGAAACACCATATATTTT	CASREGRRGFSGNTIYF
TRBD2	few	TRBV9	TRBJ2-1	TGTGCCAGCACCAGAGGTAGCGGGGGGGCCTACAATGAGCAGTTCTTC	CASTRGSGGAYNEQFF
NA	many	TRBV7-2	TRBJ2-1	TGTGCCAGCAGCTTAGGGCTTTTCTACAATGAGCAGTTCTTC	CASSLGLFYNEQFF
NA	NA	TRBV12-3/TRBV12-4	TRBJ1-1	TGTGCCAGCATCTGGAGGCAGGGTCATGAAGCTTTCTTT	CASIWRQGHEAFF
TRBD1	NA	TRBV20-1	TRBJ2-7	TGCAGTGCTAGGGGGACAGAAACCCCCTCCTACGAGCAGTACTTC	CSARGTETPSYEQYF
NA	NA	TRBV20-1	TRBJ2-1	TGCAGTGCCAGGGGGGGGGGGCGGGCTAACTACAATGAGCAGTTCTTC	CSARGGGRANYNEQFF
TRBD1	NA	TRBV6-1	TRBJ1-4	TGTGCCAGCAGCCCCCGGGCAGGGGGGAATGAAAAACTGTTTTTT	CASSPRAGGNEKLFF
NA	many	TRBV28	TRBJ2-7	TGTGCCAGCACCACGGGACCTCGCCCTACATCCTACGAGCAGTACTTC	CASTTGPRPTSYEQYF
NA	NA	TRBV24-1	TRBJ2-1	TGTGCCACCAGTGATTCGGGCAGAACGGGGAATGAGCAGTTCTTC	CATSDSGRTGNEQFF
TRBD1	few	TRBV2	TRBJ2-2	TGTGCCAGCAGACCGGCCGGGACAGGGCTCGAAAGGGGCACCGGGGAGCTGTTTTTT	CASRPAGTGLERGTGELFF
TRBD1	few	TRBV6-6	TRBJ1-1	TGTGCCAGCAGTTACCCCCAGGGGGGTTACACTGAAGCTTTCTTT	CASSYPQGGYTEAFF
TRBD1	many	TRBV5-1	TRBJ1-2	TGCGCCAGCAGCTTGGGGGACAGAACAGCTAACTATGGCTACACCTTC	CASSLGDRTANYGYTF
TRBD1	NA	TRBV5-1	TRBJ1-2	TGCGCCAGCAGCCACCTGACAGGGGAAGGAAACTATGGCTACACCTTC	CASSHLTGEGNYGYTF
NA	NA	TRBV5-1	TRBJ1-1	TGCGCCAGCAGCTTCTCTAACGCGAACACTGAAGCTTTCTTT	CASSFSNANTEAFF
NA	few	TRBV7-9	TRBJ2-7	TGTGCCGGAAGGGGACCATTCTCCTACGAGCAGTACTTC	CAGRGPFSYEQYF
TRBD1	many	TRBV5-1	TRBJ2-1	TGCGCCAGCAGCTTGGCCGGGACAGTCTACAATGAGCAGTTCTTC	CASSLAGTVYNEQFF
TRBD2	NA	TRBV20-1	TRBJ2-3	TGCAGTGCTAGAACATCTAGCGGTAGCAGATACGCGCAGTGGGTAGGGCAGTATTTT	CSARTSSGSRYAQWVGQYF
NA	few	TRBV19	TRBJ2-3	TGTGCCAGTAGTATTACATTGGGTTCCGAGCGGTGGGTCACAGATACGCAGTATTTT	CASSITLGSERWVTDTQYF
TRBD1	many	TRBV12-3/TRBV12-4	TRBJ2-3	TGTGCCAGCAGCCCGAGAAACAGGGGGCCCTACACAGATACGCAGTATTTT	CASSPRNRGPYTDTQYF
TRBD2	few	TRBV13	TRBJ2-5	TGTGCCAGCAGCATCAGACTAGCGGGAGAAGAGACCCAGTACTTC	CASSIRLAGEETQYF
TRBD1	NA	TRBV9	TRBJ1-4	TGTGCCAGCAGCGCACGACAGGGCGCTAATGAAAAACTGTTTTTT	CASSARQGANEKLFF
NA	many	TRBV28	TRBJ2-7	TGTGCCAGCGGGGGTGGCTCCTACGAGCAGTACTTC	CASGGGSYEQYF
TRBD1	few	TRBV5-1	TRBJ1-5	TGCGCCAGCAGCCCGGACGGACAGGGAAAACAGCCCCAGCATTTT	CASSPDGQGKQPQHF
NA	few	TRBV14	TRBJ2-1	TGTGCCAGCAGCCAGGGAGCCCAGACAAATGAGCAGTTCTTC	CASSQGAQTNEQFF
NA	many	TRBV12-3/TRBV12-4	TRBJ2-1	TGTGCCAGCAGTTTAAGCAGCGGGTACAATGAGCAGTTCTTC	CASSLSSGYNEQFF
NA	few	TRBV20-1	TRBJ1-3	TGCAGTGCTAGTGGTCAAGGAGGAAACACCATATATTTT	CSASGQGGNTIYF
NA	NA	TRBV3-1	TRBJ2-2	TGTGCCAGCAGCCAATCCCTCGGGGAGCTGTTTTTT	CASSQSLGELFF
TRBD2	NA	TRBV29-1	TRBJ2-3	TGCAGCGGAGCCCGGGACTACACAGATACGCAGTATTTT	CSGARDYTDTQYF
TRBD1	NA	TRBV20-1	TRBJ1-2	TGCAGTGTTTCCTCGGGACAGAACTATGGCTACACCTTC	CSVSSGQNYGYTF
TRBD1	few	TRBV6-5	TRBJ2-5	TGTGCCAGCAGTTACTTCAGGGGGCTGGCAGAGACCCAGTACTTC	CASSYFRGLAETQYF
NA	NA	TRBV29-1	TRBJ2-7	TGCAGCGGCGGGTCCCCCTACGAGCAGTACTTC	CSGGSPYEQYF
NA	many	TRBV27	TRBJ2-7	TGTGCCAGCAGTTTATCGATCTTGGGGTCCGGGGGCGAGCAGTACTTC	CASSLSILGSGGEQYF
TRBD2	few	TRBV7-2	TRBJ2-1	TGTGCCAGCAGCCCTGGACTAGCGGGGGGGCTTGAGCAGTTCTTC	CASSPGLAGGLEQFF
NA	few	TRBV5-4	TRBJ2-3	TGTGCCAGCAGCTTGCGAGGGCTAGAGCAACAGTATTTT	CASSLRGLEQQYF
NA	few	TRBV12-3/TRBV12-4	TRBJ1-1	TGTGCCAGCAGTGTCCAGGTTGGGGTCGGTCGAGCTTTCTTT	CASSVQVGVGRAFF
NA	NA	TRBV29-1	TRBJ2-7	TGCAGCGTTGAAGATCTTTCCTACGAGCAGTACTTC	CSVEDLSYEQYF
TRBD1	NA	TRBV5-1	TRBJ2-7	TGCGCCCGCAGCTTGGGATCTATAGGACAGGGATCCTACGAGCAGTACTTC	CARSLGSIGQGSYEQYF
NA	few	TRBV20-1	TRBJ1-1	TGCAGTGCGCAGGTGCATCCGGGGAACACTGAAGCTTTCTTT	CSAQVHPGNTEAFF
NA	many	TRBV11-2	TRBJ2-5	TGTGCCAGCAGCCTCTTGGAGACCCAGTACTTC	CASSLLETQYF
NA	NA	TRBV12-3/TRBV12-4	TRBJ1-2	TGTGCCAGCAGACCCTTAGGGTATGGCTACACCTTC	CASRPLGYGYTF
NA	few	TRBV10-3	TRBJ1-1	TGTGCCATCAGTGAGACAGGAATAAACACTGAAGCTTTCTTT	CAISETGINTEAFF
TRBD1	few	TRBV6-1	TRBJ2-7	TGTGCCAGCACCCGGACAGGGAACTCCTACGAGCAGTACTTC	CASTRTGNSYEQYF